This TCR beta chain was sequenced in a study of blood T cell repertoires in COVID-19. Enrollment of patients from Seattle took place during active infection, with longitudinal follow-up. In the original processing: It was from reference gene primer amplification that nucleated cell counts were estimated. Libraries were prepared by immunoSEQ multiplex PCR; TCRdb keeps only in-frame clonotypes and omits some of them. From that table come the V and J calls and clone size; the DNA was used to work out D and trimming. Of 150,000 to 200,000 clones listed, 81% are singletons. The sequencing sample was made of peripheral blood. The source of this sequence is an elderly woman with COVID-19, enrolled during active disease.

The CDR3 DNA follows: TGTGCCAGCAGACCACCGGGACAGGGCGTTGCGGAGACCCAGTACTTC. It translates to CASRPPGQGVAETQYF. V is TRBV25-1 and J is TRBJ2-5, with 9 positions matching TRBD1. CDR3 length equals 16 residues. Germline CDR1 is MGHDK and CDR2 is SYGVNS. J was trimmed by 5 bases and V by 6 bases; bases with no gene match: 13.